The next 12 T cell receptor beta chains were all read from a single sample in a study of blood T cell repertoires in COVID-19. Only in-frame clones appear in the TCRdb table, and some are missing; sequencing was by immunoSEQ multiplex PCR. The data contain about 190,000 clones, roughly 80% of them singletons. Sequenced input: peripheral blood. These receptors were collected from a woman under 40 with acute or convalescent COVID-19.

The chain joins TRBV28 to TRBJ1-4; maybe TRBD1 (6 bases). The germline V gene has CDR1 MDHEN and CDR2 SYDVKM. The V end was cut by 6 bases, the J end by 7 bases, with 27 bases between. This CDR3 has 18 amino acids. As DNA, the CDR3 is TGTGCCAGCAGACTCGTTTATGGCTCGGGGGGCGGTGGTGAAAAACTGTTTTTT. It translates to CASRLVYGSGGGGEKLFF. The complete variable domain, with remaining parts taken from reference TRBV28 and TRBJ1-4, reads DVKVTQSSRYLVKRTGEKVFLECVQDMDHENMFWYRQDPGLGLRLIYFSYDVKMKEKGDIPEGYSVSREKKERFSLILESASTNQTSMYLCASRLVYGSGGGGEKLFFGSGTQLSVL.

The gene calls are TRBV28 and TRBJ1-4, with TRBD1 as a possible D gene (5 bases). CDR1 MDHEN and CDR2 SYDVKM come from the germline V gene. Trimming took 8 bases from V and 0 from J, leaving 13 bases between them. This CDR3 comprises 15 residues. The CDR3 loop reads CASQPGSPTNEKLFF. The DNA for the CDR3 is TGTGCCAGCCAGCCAGGGTCCCCAACTAATGAAAAACTGTTTTTT.

The rearrangement uses TRBV28 and TRBJ1-6; D call uncertain. CDR1 MDHEN and CDR2 SYDVKM come from the germline V gene. Trimming left V 5 bases short and J 13 bases short, with 9 bases between. The CDR3 runs to 11 residues. This CDR3 reads CASSTSRPLHF. DNA of the CDR3: TGTGCCAGCAGTACGAGTCGGCCCCTCCACTTT.

CDR3 coding DNA: TGCGCCAGCAGCTTCGGGTCAGGGTTGAGCAATCAGCCCCAGCATTTT. This encodes CASSFGSGLSNQPQHF. The V and J genes are TRBV5-1 and TRBJ1-5; tentative D call: TRBD1 (5 bases). CDR1 is SGHRS, CDR2 YFSETQ, per germline. The CDR3 contains 16 residues. The V and J ends lost 2 bases and 1 base respectively, with 13 bases between them.

This rearrangement joins TRBV11-2 to TRBJ2-5, with a possible D match to TRBD2 (5 bases). CDR3 length equals 18 residues. Germline CDR1 is SGHAT and CDR2 is FQNNGV. V was shortened by 1 base and J by 8 bases, with 26 bases between the two germline ends. The CDR3 DNA reads TGTGCCAGCAGCTTAGTATCTCCAAGCGCGGGTCCAAGTCATACCCAGTACTTC. It is translated as CASSLVSPSAGPSHTQYF.

The V and J genes are TRBV27 and TRBJ2-7; 7 bases align to TRBD1. The V segment lost 1 base and the J segment 0 bases; nucleotides outside the gene matches: 12. The CDR3 is made up of 18 amino acids. The V gene's germline CDR1 is MNHEY and CDR2 SMNVEV (reference sequence). In DNA form, the CDR3 reads TGTGCCAGCAGTTTATATCCCCCCCAACAGGGGTTCTCCTACGAGCAGTACTTC. It codes for CASSLYPPQQGFSYEQYF.

The rearrangement uses TRBV27 and TRBJ2-3; 7 bases fit TRBD2. Germline CDR1 and CDR2: MNHEY and SMNVEV (reference sequence). The V segment lost 8 bases and the J segment 4 bases; nucleotides outside the gene matches: 18. This CDR3 has 17 amino acids. This CDR3 is CASLPWGEGGIADTQYF. CDR3 in DNA: TGTGCCAGCTTACCCTGGGGGGAGGGAGGAATCGCAGATACGCAGTATTTT.

V and J are TRBV28 and TRBJ1-1, with a tentative D call TRBD1 (5 bases). CDR3 size: 13 residues. CDR1 and CDR2 from the germline V gene are MDHEN and SYDVKM. Trimming took off 7 bases at V and 7 bases at J, with 16 bases between the two ends. The CDR3 sequence is CASTLGGTDEAFF. CDR3 DNA: TGTGCCAGCACCCTCGGGGGGACGGATGAAGCTTTCTTT. The variable domain in full, with the rest retrieved from reference TRBV28 and TRBJ1-1, is DVKVTQSSRYLVKRTGEKVFLECVQDMDHENMFWYRQDPGLGLRLIYFSYDVKMKEKGDIPEGYSVSREKKERFSLILESASTNQTSMYLCASTLGGTDEAFFGQGTRLTVV.

The chain is built from TRBV2 and TRBJ2-2; 7 bases map to TRBD1. Germline V lookup: CDR1 SNHLY, CDR2 FYNNEI. The CDR3 is 15 residues long. J gave up 7 bases and V 7 bases, and 12 bases lay outside the gene matches. Here the CDR3 DNA reads TGTGCCAGCACCGCGCTTCAGGGACAGCTCGGGGAGCTGTTTTTT. Encoded protein: CASTALQGQLGELFF. Together with reference TRBV2 and TRBJ2-2, the CDR3 gives the full variable domain: EPEVTQTPSHQVTQMGQEVILRCVPISNHLYFYWYRQILGQKVEFLVSFYNNEISEKSEIFDDQFSVERPDGSNFTLKIRSTKLEDSAMYFCASTALQGQLGELFFGEGSRLTVL.

About this clone itself: Other DNA sequences in the sample encode the same CDR3. The rearrangement uses TRBV5-4 and TRBJ1-2; D unresolved. Germline V lookup: CDR1 SGHNT, CDR2 YYREEE (reference sequence). CDR3 length equals 13 residues. The ends were cut back, 3 bases at V and 2 bases at J, with 8 bases in the middle. CDR3 nucleotides: TGTGCCAGCAGCTACCGGGGAAACTATGGCTACACCTTC. Protein product: CASSYRGNYGYTF.

In DNA, the CDR3 is TGCGCCAGCAGCCGAAACGTAGCGGGAGGCACAGATACGCAGTATTTT. Translated, it gives CASSRNVAGGTDTQYF. The rearrangement links TRBV5-1 to TRBJ2-3; 9 positions match TRBD2. This CDR3 is 16 amino acids long. Trimming removed 4 bases from V and 1 base from J; junction bases left unmatched: 7. CDR1 is SGHRS, CDR2 YFSETQ, per germline.

V and J are TRBV19 and TRBJ1-1, with D perhaps matching TRBD1 (5 bases). Germline V CDR1 and CDR2: LNHDA, SQIVND (reference sequence). The CDR3 is 13 residues long. V was trimmed by 4 bases and J by 2 bases, leaving 8 bases between them. This chain's CDR3 is CASSKGHNTEAFF. The CDR3 coding sequence is TGTGCCAGTAGTAAGGGGCATAACACTGAAGCTTTCTTT.